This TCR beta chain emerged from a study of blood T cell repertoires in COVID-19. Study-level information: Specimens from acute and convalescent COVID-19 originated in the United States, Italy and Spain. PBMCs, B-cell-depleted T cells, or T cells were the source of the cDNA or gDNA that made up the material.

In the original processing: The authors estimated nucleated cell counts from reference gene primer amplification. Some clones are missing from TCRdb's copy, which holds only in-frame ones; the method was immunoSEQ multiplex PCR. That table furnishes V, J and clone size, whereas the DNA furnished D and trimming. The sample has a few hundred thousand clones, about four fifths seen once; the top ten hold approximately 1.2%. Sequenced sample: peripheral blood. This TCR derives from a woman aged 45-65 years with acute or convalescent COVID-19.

In DNA form, the CDR3 reads TGCAGCGTTGTGCAGGGGTTCGGCTACACCTTC. Amino acids: CSVVQGFGYTF. The chain is built from TRBV29-1 and TRBJ1-2; D is possibly TRBD1 (6 bases). The CDR3 runs 11 residues. Trimming pared 4 bases from V and 8 bases from J, leaving 11 bases between. Germline CDR1 SQVTM, CDR2 ANQGSEA.